The following is a TCR beta chain sequence with its context. CDR3 length: 14 amino acids. Germline loops: CDR1 MNHNY, CDR2 SVGAGI (reference sequence). V was cut by 2 bases and J by 7 bases, with 9 bases left in between. The data derive from a study of CD8 T cell repertoires and HIV-1 epitope variants. On the study more broadly: Separate wells received one of Twenty-five Gag or Nef variant peptides. The baseline condition was 1M T cells left uncultured.

Some clones are missing from TCRdb's copy, which holds only in-frame ones; the method was immunoSEQ multiplex PCR. The data contain 95,000 or so clones, approximately 70% of them seen just once; the ten biggest clones take up about 26%. The TCR was taken from a male donor with HIV. The rearrangement uses TRBV6-6 and TRBJ1-6; D perhaps matches TRBD1 (5 bases). The sequenced material came from uncultured baseline CD8+ T cells from peripheral blood mononuclear cells (PBMCs). For the CDR3, the DNA is TGTGCCAGCAGTTACATTCAGGGAAATTCACCCCTCCACTTT. This encodes CASSYIQGNSPLHF.